Detailed here is one T cell receptor beta chain. Antigen specificity is unknown. The junction departs from germline at one end; a sequencing error may be responsible. Treatment here: roughly ten-day PBMC culture with coronavirus spike peptide pools or control peptides (ViraFEST assay). Scientists separated out CD4+ T cells through negative selection following 10 days in culture. The Oncomine TCR Beta short-read assay sequenced DNA from cultured CD4+ T cells. Each CDR3 protein is one row after TCRdb ran MiXCR on the PCR reads. This repertoire shows 20,000 to 30,000 distinct CDR3 sequences, about 40% found once; its top ten account for about 11%. The sample comes from a study of vaccination and CD4 T cells after COVID-19. Study overall: Post-COVID sampling occurred a median 101 days after diagnosis (range 35 to 161). For post-vaccine samples, collection took place a median around 70 days after dose two, ranging from 14 to 241.

This CDR3 is built from 16 residues. Germline V gene sequence: CDR1 SEHNR, CDR2 FQNEAQ (reference sequence). Material: CD4+ T cells from blood, cultured in vitro. The chain recombines TRBV7-9 with TRBJ2-5, with D tentatively TRBD2 (8 bases). The receptor comes from a human donor who had recovered from COVID-19. The chain's CDR3 is CASSRGGTAVQETQYF. The CDR3 region has the DNA TGCGCCAGCAGCCGGGGGGGGACAGCAGTCCAAGAGACCCAGTACTTT.